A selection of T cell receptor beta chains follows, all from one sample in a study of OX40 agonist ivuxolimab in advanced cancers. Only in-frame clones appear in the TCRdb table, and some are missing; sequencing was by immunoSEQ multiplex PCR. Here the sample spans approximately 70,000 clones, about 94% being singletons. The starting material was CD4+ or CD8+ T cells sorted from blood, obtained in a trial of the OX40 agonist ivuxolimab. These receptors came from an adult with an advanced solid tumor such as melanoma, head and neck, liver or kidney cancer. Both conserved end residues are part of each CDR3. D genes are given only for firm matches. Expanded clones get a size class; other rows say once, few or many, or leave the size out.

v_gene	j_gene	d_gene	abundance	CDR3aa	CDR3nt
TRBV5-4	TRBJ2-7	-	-	CASSLGQESYEQYF	TGTGCCAGCAGCTTGGGACAGGAATCATACGAGCAGTACTTC
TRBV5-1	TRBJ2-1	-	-	CASSADSLSYNEQFF	TGCGCCAGCAGCGCGGACAGCCTCTCCTACAATGAGCAGTTCTTC
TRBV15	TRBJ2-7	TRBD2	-	CATSRGGSYYEQYF	TGTGCCACCAGCAGAGGCGGGAGCTACTACGAGCAGTACTTC
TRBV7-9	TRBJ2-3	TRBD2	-	CASSPRTSRDTDTQYF	TGTGCCAGCAGCCCAAGGACTAGCAGAGACACAGATACGCAGTATTTT
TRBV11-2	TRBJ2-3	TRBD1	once	CASSTRQGGDTQYF	TGTGCCAGCAGCACCCGACAGGGGGGAGATACGCAGTATTTT
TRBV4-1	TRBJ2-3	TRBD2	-	CASSLQTSGRGDTQYF	TGCGCCAGCAGCCTTCAGACTAGCGGGAGAGGTGATACGCAGTATTTT
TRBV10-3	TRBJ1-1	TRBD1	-	CAISESPGQGASRPEAFF	TGTGCCATCAGTGAGTCCCCGGGACAGGGCGCCTCTAGGCCCGAAGCTTTCTTT
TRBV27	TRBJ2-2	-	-	CASSLQGSSNTGELFF	TGTGCCAGCAGTTTACAGGGGTCCTCGAACACCGGGGAGCTGTTTTTT
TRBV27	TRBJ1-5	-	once	CASSRTNNQPQHF	TGTGCCAGCAGTAGGACAAATAATCAGCCCCAGCATTTT
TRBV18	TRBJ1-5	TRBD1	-	CASSSTGTGLSNQPQHF	TGTGCCAGCTCATCGACCGGGACAGGGCTGAGCAATCAGCCCCAGCATTTT
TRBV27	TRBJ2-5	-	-	CASSFWGQETQYF	TGTGCCAGCAGTTTTTGGGGGCAAGAGACCCAGTACTTC
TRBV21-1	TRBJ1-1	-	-	CASSKDWQGSTEAFF	TGTGCCAGCAGCAAAGATTGGCAGGGAAGTACTGAAGCTTTCTTT
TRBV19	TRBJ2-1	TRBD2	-	CASTTRSGGAGSYNEQFF	TGTGCCAGTACCACTCGTTCGGGAGGGGCGGGCTCCTACAATGAGCAGTTCTTC
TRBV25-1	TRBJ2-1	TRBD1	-	CASSEIGQGPTGEQFF	TGTGCCAGCAGTGAAATTGGACAGGGCCCGACCGGTGAGCAGTTCTTC
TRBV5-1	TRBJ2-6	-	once	CASSPRGVSGSGANVLTF	TGCGCCAGCAGCCCAAGGGGGGTGTCCGGCTCTGGGGCCAACGTCCTGACTTTC
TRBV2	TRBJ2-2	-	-	CASSAQRNTGELFF	TGTGCCAGCAGTGCGCAAAGAAACACCGGGGAGCTGTTTTTT
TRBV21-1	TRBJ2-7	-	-	CASSKGPSGHYEQYF	TGTGCCAGCAGCAAAGGTCCCTCAGGCCACTACGAGCAGTACTTC
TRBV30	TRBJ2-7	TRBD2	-	CAWSSSGTNYEQYF	TGTGCCTGGAGTTCTAGCGGGACGAACTACGAGCAGTACTTC
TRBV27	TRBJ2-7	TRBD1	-	CASSLKPGQGYEQYF	TGTGCCAGCAGTTTGAAACCGGGACAGGGTTACGAGCAGTACTTC
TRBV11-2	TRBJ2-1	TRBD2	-	CASSLAGGPVYEQFF	TGTGCCAGCAGCTTAGCGGGAGGGCCGGTCTATGAGCAGTTCTTC
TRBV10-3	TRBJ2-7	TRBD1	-	CAIRTGGEYEQYF	TGTGCCATCAGGACAGGGGGCGAATACGAGCAGTACTTC
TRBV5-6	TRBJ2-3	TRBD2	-	CASSLSAGEADTQYF	TGTGCCAGCAGCTTGTCCGCGGGAGAGGCAGATACGCAGTATTTT
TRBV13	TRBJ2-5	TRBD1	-	CASSLAWTGGAQETQYF	TGTGCCAGCAGCCTAGCTTGGACAGGGGGCGCACAAGAGACCCAGTACTTC
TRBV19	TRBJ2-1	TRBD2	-	CASSITTSGSSQQFF	TGTGCCAGTAGTATAACGACTAGCGGGAGTTCGCAACAGTTCTTC
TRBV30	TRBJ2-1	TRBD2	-	CAWSVPVTSGPLYEQFF	TGTGCCTGGAGTGTACCGGTAACTAGCGGCCCTCTCTATGAGCAGTTCTTC
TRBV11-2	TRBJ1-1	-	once	CASSSPGRRMNTEAFF	TGTGCCAGCAGCTCCCCGGGACGGAGAATGAACACTGAAGCTTTCTTT
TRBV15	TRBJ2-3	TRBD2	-	CATSRGGQGLVTDTQYF	TGTGCCACCAGCAGAGGAGGGCAGGGACTAGTCACAGATACGCAGTATTTT
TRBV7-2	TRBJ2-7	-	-	CASSLGRGGSYEQYF	TGTGCCAGCAGTTTAGGACGGGGCGGCTCCTACGAGCAGTACTTC
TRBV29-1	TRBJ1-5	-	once	CSVEETENQPQHF	TGCAGCGTTGAAGAGACAGAAAATCAGCCCCAGCATTTT
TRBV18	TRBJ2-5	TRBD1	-	CASSPGTGRRETQYF	TGTGCCAGCTCACCGGGGACAGGGCGGCGGGAGACCCAGTACTTC
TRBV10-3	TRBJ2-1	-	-	CAISVGRVSNEQFF	TGTGCCATCAGTGTCGGCAGGGTGAGCAATGAGCAGTTCTTC
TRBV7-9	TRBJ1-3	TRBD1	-	CASTVGTGVDTIYF	TGTGCCAGCACCGTGGGGACAGGGGTTGACACCATATATTTT
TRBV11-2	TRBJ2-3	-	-	CASSLGTDTQYF	TGTGCCAGCAGCTTAGGCACAGATACGCAGTATTTT
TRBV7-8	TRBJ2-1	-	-	CASSFRRSSYNEQFF	TGTGCCAGCAGCTTTAGACGGAGCTCCTACAATGAGCAGTTCTTC
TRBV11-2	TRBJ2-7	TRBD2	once	CASSQSGTSSYEQYF	TGTGCCAGCAGCCAAAGCGGGACTAGCTCCTACGAGCAGTACTTC
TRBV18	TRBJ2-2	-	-	CASSALASENTGELFF	TGTGCCAGCTCAGCATTGGCTTCCGAGAACACCGGGGAGCTGTTTTTT